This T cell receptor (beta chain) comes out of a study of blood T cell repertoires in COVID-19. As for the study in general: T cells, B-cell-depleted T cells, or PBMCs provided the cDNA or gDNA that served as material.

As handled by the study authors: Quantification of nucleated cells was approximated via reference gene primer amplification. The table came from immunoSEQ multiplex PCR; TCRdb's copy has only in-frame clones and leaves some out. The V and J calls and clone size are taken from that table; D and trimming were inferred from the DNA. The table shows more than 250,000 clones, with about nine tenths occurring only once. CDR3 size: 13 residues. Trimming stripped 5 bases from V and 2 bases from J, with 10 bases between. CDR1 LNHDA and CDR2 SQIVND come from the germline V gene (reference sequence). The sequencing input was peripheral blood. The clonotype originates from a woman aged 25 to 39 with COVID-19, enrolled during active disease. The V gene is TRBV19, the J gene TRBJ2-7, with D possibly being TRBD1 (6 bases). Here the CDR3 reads CASSSRDTYEQYF. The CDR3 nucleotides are TGTGCCAGTAGTTCCCGGGACACCTACGAGCAGTACTTC.